Given below is one T cell receptor beta chain in context. The sample originates from a study of radiotherapy plus CTLA-4 blockade in lung cancer. Across the whole study: In under 20% of patients, objective responses were seen; 25% to 40% had disease control.

TCRdb's table, derived via immunoSEQ multiplex PCR, lists solely in-frame clones and lacks some. Of 62,000 or so clones listed, around 80% are singletons. The germline V gene encodes CDR1 MNHNS and CDR2 SASEGT. With 6 bases clipped from V and 4 bases from J, the junction kept 3 bases outside the gene matches. This CDR3 comprises 14 residues. This TCR derives from a human donor with non-small cell lung cancer who had a complete response to radiotherapy plus ipilimumab. V and J are TRBV6-1 and TRBJ1-4; 9 bases are shared with TRBD1. Source: peripheral blood, taken from a patient treated with radiotherapy plus ipilimumab. CDR3 bases: TGTGCCAGCAGAGGACAGGGGTTTAATGAAAAACTGTTTTTT. Translated, it gives CASRGQGFNEKLFF.